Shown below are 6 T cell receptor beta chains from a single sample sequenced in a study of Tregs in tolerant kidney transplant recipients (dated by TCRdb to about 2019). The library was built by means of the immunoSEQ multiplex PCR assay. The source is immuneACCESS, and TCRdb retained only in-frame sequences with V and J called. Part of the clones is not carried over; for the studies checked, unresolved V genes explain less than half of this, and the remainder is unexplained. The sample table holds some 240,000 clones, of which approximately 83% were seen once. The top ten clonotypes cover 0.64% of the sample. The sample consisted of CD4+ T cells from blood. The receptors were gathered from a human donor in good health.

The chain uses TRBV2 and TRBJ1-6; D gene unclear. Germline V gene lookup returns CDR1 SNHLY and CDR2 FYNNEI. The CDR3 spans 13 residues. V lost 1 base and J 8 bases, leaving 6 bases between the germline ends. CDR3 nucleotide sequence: TGTGCCAGCAGTGAAGGGACCTATTCACCCCTCCACTTT. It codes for CASSEGTYSPLHF. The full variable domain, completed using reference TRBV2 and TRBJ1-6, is EPEVTQTPSHQVTQMGQEVILRCVPISNHLYFYWYRQILGQKVEFLVSFYNNEISEKSEIFDDQFSVERPDGSNFTLKIRSTKLEDSAMYFCASSEGTYSPLHFGNGTRLTVT.

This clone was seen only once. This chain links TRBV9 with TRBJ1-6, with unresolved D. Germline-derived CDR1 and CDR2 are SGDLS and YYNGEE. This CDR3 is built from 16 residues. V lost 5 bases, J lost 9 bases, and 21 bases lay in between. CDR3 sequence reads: CASSPQSGQVGSPLHF. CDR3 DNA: TGTGCCAGCAGTCCCCAGTCAGGTCAGGTTGGTTCACCCCTCCACTTT. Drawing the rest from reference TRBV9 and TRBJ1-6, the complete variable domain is DSGVTQTPKHLITATGQRVTLRCSPRSGDLSVYWYQQSLDQGLQFLIQYYNGEERAKGNILERFSAQQFPDLHSELNLSSLELGDSALYFCASSPQSGQVGSPLHFGNGTRLTVT.

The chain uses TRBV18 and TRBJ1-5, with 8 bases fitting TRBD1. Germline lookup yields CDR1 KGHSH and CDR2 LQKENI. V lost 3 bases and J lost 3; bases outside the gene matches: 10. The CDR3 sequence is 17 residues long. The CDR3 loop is CASSPMGTGTSNQPQHF. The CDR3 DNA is TGTGCCAGCTCACCTATGGGGACAGGAACTTCCAATCAGCCCCAGCATTTT.

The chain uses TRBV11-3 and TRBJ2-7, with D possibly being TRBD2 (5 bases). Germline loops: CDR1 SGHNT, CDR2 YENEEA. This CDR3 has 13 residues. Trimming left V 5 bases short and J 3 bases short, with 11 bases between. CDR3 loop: CASSPGEYYEQYF. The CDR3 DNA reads TGTGCCAGCAGCCCCGGGGAGTACTACGAGCAGTACTTC.

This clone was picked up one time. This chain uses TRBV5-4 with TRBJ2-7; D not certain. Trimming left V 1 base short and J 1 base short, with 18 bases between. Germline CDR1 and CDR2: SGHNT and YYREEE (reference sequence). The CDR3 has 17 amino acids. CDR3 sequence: CASSLPFHKISSYEQYF. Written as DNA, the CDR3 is TGTGCCAGCAGCTTGCCTTTCCATAAAATTTCTTCCTACGAGCAGTACTTC. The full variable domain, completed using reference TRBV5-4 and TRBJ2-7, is ETGVTQSPTHLIKTRGQQVTLRCSSQSGHNTVSWYQQALGQGPQFIFQYYREEENGRGNFPPRFSGLQFPNYSSELNVNALELDDSALYLCASSLPFHKISSYEQYFGPGTRLTVT.

The DNA for the CDR3 is TGTGCCAGCAGCTTGACAGGGCCTAATTCACCCCTCCACTTT. Translated: CASSLTGPNSPLHF. The rearrangement joins TRBV7-8 to TRBJ1-6; 7 nucleotides match TRBD1. This CDR3 has 14 residues. J was trimmed by 6 bases and V by 3 bases; bases with no gene match: 2. Germline CDR1 SGHVS, CDR2 FQNEAQ.